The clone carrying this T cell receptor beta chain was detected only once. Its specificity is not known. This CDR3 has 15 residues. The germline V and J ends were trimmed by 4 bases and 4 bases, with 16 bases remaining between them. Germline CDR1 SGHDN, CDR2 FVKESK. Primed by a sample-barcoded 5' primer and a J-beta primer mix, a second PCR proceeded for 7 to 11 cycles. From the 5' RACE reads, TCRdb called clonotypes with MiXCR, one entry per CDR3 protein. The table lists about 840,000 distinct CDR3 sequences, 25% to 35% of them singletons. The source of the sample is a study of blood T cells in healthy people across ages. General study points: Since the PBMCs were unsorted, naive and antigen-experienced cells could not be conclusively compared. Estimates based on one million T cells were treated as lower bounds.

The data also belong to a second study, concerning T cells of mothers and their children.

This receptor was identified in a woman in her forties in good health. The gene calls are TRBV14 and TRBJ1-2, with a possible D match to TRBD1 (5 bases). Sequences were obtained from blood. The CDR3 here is CASSPYRGASYGYTF. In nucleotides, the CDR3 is TGTGCCAGCAGCCCGTACAGAGGGGCCTCCTATGGCTACACCTTC. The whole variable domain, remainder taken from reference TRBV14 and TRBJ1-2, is EAGVTQFPSHSVIEKGQTVTLRCDPISGHDNLYWYRRVMGKEIKFLLHFVKESKQDESGMPNNRFLAERTGGTYSTLKVQPAELEDSGVYFCASSPYRGASYGYTFGSGTRLTVV.